This T cell receptor (beta chain) was recorded in a study of CXCR3-negative and CXCR3-positive naive CD8 T cells. At the level of the study: The total count of TRB reads reached around 130 million, and each library contributed about 1.5 +/- 0.3 million. Study-wide results and limits: In naive cells, CXCR3-negative and CXCR3-positive subsets had similar TRBV-TRBJ usage; memory cells differed. Most assays were run on fresh PBMCs (CXCR3 expression partially decreased after cryopreservation).

Comment on this clonotype: Its antigen is unidentified.

Germline CDR1 reads MNHEY; CDR2 reads SVGAGI. This CDR3 region has 15 residues. The TRB libraries of cDNA were built by UMI-labeled 5' RACE. TCRdb re-analyzed the 5' RACE reads; it lists each CDR3 protein once, without DNA. The repertoire shows about 48,000 distinct CDR3 sequences; the top ten hold 15%. V gene TRBV6-5 combines with J gene TRBJ1-4. Source material: memory CD8+ T cells from blood. The clonotype was recovered from a human donor in good health. Some clones in this sample may be carry-over from other donors' samples. CDR3 residues: CASSSNGGPNEKLFF.